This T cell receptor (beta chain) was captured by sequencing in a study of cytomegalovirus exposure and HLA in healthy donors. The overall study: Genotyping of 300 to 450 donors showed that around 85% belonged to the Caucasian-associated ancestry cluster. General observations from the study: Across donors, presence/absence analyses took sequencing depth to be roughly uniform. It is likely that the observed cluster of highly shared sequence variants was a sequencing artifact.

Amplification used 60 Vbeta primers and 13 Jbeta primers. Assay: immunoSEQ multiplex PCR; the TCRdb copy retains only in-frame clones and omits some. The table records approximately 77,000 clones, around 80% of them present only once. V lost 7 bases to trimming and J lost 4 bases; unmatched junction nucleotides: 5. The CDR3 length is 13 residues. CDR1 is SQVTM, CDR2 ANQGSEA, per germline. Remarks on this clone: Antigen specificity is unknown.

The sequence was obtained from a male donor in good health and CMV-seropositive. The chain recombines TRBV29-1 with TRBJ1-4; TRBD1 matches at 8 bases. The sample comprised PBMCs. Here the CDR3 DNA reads TGCAGCGCCCAGGGACAGGTTAATGAAAAACTGTTTTTT. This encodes CSAQGQVNEKLFF. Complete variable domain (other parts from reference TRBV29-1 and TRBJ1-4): SAVISQKPSRDICQRGTSLTIQCQVDSQVTMMFWYRQQPGQSLTLIATANQGSEATYESGFVIDKFPISRPNLTFSTLTVSNMSPEDSSIYLCSAQGQVNEKLFFGSGTQLSVL.